This T cell receptor beta chain was profiled in a study of OX40 agonist ivuxolimab in advanced cancers. For the study at large: Clinicians treated patients with ivuxolimab, an agonistic anti-OX40 (CD134) antibody. Cohort: more than 75% men, mean age around 55, aged about 20 to 80.

Trimming shortened V by 3 bases and J by 0 bases, and 11 bases separated the two germline ends. Germline CDR1 is LNHDA and CDR2 is SQIVND (reference sequence). The CDR3 is made up of 16 amino acids. Clones were sequenced by immunoSEQ multiplex PCR, and TCRdb holds only the in-frame ones, with some missing. The sample has about 70,000 clones, approximately 90% seen once. The sample was CD4+ or CD8+ T cells sorted from blood, taken in a trial of the OX40 agonist ivuxolimab. This chain joins TRBV19 and TRBJ1-4; the D is unclear. The sequence came from an adult with an advanced solid tumor such as melanoma, head and neck, liver or kidney cancer. As DNA, the CDR3 is TGTGCCAGTAGTATTGGGCCACGGCCAACTAATGAAAAACTGTTTTTT. Protein: CASSIGPRPTNEKLFF. The full variable domain, its missing parts supplied by reference TRBV19 and TRBJ1-4, is DGGITQSPKYLFRKEGQNVTLSCEQNLNHDAMYWYRQDPGQGLRLIYYSQIVNDFQKGDIAEGYSVSREKKESFPLTVTSAQKNPTAFYLCASSIGPRPTNEKLFFGSGTQLSVL.